The TCR beta chain described here comes from a study of blood T cells in healthy people across ages. Germline V lookup: CDR1 DFQATT, CDR2 SNEGSKA (reference sequence). J gave up 4 bases and V 4 bases, and 6 bases lay outside the gene matches. The length of the CDR3 is 13 residues. Combining a sample-barcoded 5' primer with a J-beta primer mix, a second PCR ran for about 7 to 11 cycles. TCRdb recomputed calls from the 5' RACE reads with MiXCR, one row per CDR3 protein. The sample shows under 850,000 distinct CDR3 sequences, under 40% of them seen only once. This clonotype was counted between two and nine times.

The sample consisted of blood. This clonotype originated in a man aged 18 to 29 in good health. The J gene is TRBJ1-1, the V gene TRBV20-1; 7 nucleotides agree with TRBD1. CDR3 nucleotides: TGCAGTGCTACTACAAGACAGGGCACTGAAGCTTTCTTT. Amino acids: CSATTRQGTEAFF.